This TCR beta chain comes out of a study of early T cells in non-severe SARS-CoV-2 infection. Study information: Bulk RNA isolated from unsorted whole blood underwent sequencing; chains were not paired.

Individual cDNA molecules each received unique molecular identifiers attached to them. TCRdb itself ran the 5' RACE reads through MiXCR, one entry per CDR3 protein. This repertoire shows over 25,000 distinct CDR3 sequences, more than 6% found once; its top ten account for more than 3.5%. This clonotype was seen a few times. The sequence was collected from an adult who was a healthcare worker with PCR-confirmed SARS-CoV-2 infection or an uninfected control (not recorded which). Sequenced material: whole blood.

As DNA, the CDR3 is TGTGCCAGCAGCTTACTAACGACAGGGAGCACTGAAGCTTTCTTT. It specifies CASSLLTTGSTEAFF. This chain connects TRBV7-2 to TRBJ1-1; TRBD1 matches at 7 bases. The CDR3 is 15 amino acids. Unmatched junction bases numbered 7, after V lost 2 bases and J lost 4 bases. Germline CDR1 SGHTA, CDR2 FQGNSA.